The subject of this entry is one T cell receptor beta chain. Per the original data handling: Nucleated cell counts were estimated from reference gene primer amplification. Sequencing used immunoSEQ multiplex PCR; TCRdb keeps in-frame clones, though not all of them. The V and J calls and clone size come from that table; D and trimming were worked out from the DNA. The data hold 140,000 to 150,000 clones, with approximately 84% observed a single time. These data are taken from a study of blood T cell repertoires in COVID-19. Study-level background: Specimens from acute and convalescent COVID-19 originated in the United States, Italy and Spain. PBMCs, B-cell-depleted T cells, or T cells provided the cDNA or gDNA that made up the material.

This receptor was identified in a human donor in a cohort sampled during active COVID-19. The sequencing sample was made of peripheral blood.

This chain's CDR3 is CASSGETSGRAGTDTQYF. For the CDR3, the DNA is TGTGCCAGCAGCGGCGAGACTAGCGGGAGGGCCGGCACAGATACGCAGTATTTT. The chain employs TRBV3-1 (or the pseudogene TRBV3-2) and TRBJ2-3, with 14 bases identical to TRBD2. The CDR3 runs to 18 residues. V was clipped by 5 bases and J by 1 base; unmatched bases: 8. The germline V gene has CDR1 LGHDT and CDR2 YNNKEL (reference sequence).